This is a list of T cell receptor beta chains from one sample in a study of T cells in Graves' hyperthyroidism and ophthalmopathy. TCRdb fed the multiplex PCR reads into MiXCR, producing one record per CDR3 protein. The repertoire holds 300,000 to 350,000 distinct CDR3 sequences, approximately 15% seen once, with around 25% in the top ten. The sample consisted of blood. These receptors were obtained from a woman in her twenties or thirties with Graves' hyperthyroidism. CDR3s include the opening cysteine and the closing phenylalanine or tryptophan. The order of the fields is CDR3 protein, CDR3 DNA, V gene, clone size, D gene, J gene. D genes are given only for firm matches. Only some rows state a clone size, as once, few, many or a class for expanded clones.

CDR3aa: CSASGHQGGETQYF
CDR3nt: TGCAGTGCATCGGGACACCAAGGAGGAGAGACCCAGTACTTC
v_gene: TRBV20-1
abundance: few
d_gene: -
j_gene: TRBJ2-5

CDR3aa: CASRPSPGTTEKLFF
CDR3nt: TGTGCCAGCAGGCCGAGCCCCGGGACTACGGAAAAACTGTTTTTT
v_gene: TRBV28
abundance: many
d_gene: -
j_gene: TRBJ1-4

CDR3aa: CASSLGLAGEQYF
CDR3nt: TGTGCCAGCAGCCTCGGACTAGCGGGTGAGCAGTACTTC
v_gene: TRBV3-1
abundance: many
d_gene: TRBD2
j_gene: TRBJ2-7

CDR3aa: CASSLGSARPQETQYF
CDR3nt: TGTGCCAGCAGCTTAGGTTCGGCACGGCCCCAAGAGACCCAGTACTTC
v_gene: TRBV7-2
abundance: -
d_gene: -
j_gene: TRBJ2-5

CDR3aa: CASCSLAGVGETQYF
CDR3nt: TGTGCCAGTTGCTCACTAGCGGGAGTTGGAGAGACCCAGTACTTC
v_gene: TRBV28
abundance: -
d_gene: TRBD2
j_gene: TRBJ2-5

CDR3aa: CASSFGDSTNEKLFF
CDR3nt: TGCGCCAGCAGCTTTGGGGATTCAACTAATGAAAAACTGTTTTTT
v_gene: TRBV5-1
abundance: many
d_gene: -
j_gene: TRBJ1-4

CDR3aa: CATVEGARADTQYF
CDR3nt: TGTGCCACCGTCGAGGGAGCGCGGGCAGATACGCAGTATTTT
v_gene: TRBV7-8
abundance: many
d_gene: -
j_gene: TRBJ2-3

CDR3aa: CASSGERTYEQYF
CDR3nt: TGTGCCAGCAGCGGGGAACGGACCTACGAGCAGTACTTC
v_gene: TRBV9
abundance: many
d_gene: -
j_gene: TRBJ2-7

CDR3aa: CSVVLTNTEAFF
CDR3nt: TGCAGCGTTGTTCTGACGAACACTGAAGCTTTCTTT
v_gene: TRBV29-1
abundance: -
d_gene: -
j_gene: TRBJ1-1

CDR3aa: CATAGLAGNNEQFF
CDR3nt: TGTGCCACTGCGGGACTAGCGGGAAACAATGAGCAGTTCTTC
v_gene: TRBV24-1
abundance: few
d_gene: TRBD2
j_gene: TRBJ2-1

CDR3aa: CASSPGEGGSNEKLFF
CDR3nt: TGTGCCAGCAGTCCGGGTGAAGGGGGCTCTAATGAAAAACTGTTTTTT
v_gene: TRBV12-3/TRBV12-4
abundance: many
d_gene: TRBD1
j_gene: TRBJ1-4

CDR3aa: CASSKSYQETQYF
CDR3nt: TGTGCCAGTAGTAAGTCCTATCAAGAGACCCAGTACTTC
v_gene: TRBV19
abundance: few
d_gene: -
j_gene: TRBJ2-5

CDR3aa: CATSDTKTGNSYNEQFF
CDR3nt: TGTGCCACCAGCGACACGAAAACAGGGAACTCCTACAATGAGCAGTTCTTC
v_gene: TRBV15
abundance: many
d_gene: -
j_gene: TRBJ2-1

CDR3aa: CASSPGGFTDTQYF
CDR3nt: TGTGCCAGTAGTCCCGGAGGGTTCACAGATACGCAGTATTTT
v_gene: TRBV19
abundance: few
d_gene: -
j_gene: TRBJ2-3

CDR3aa: CASSQEGQGSGANVLTF
CDR3nt: TGCGCCAGCAGCCAAGAGGGACAGGGCTCTGGGGCCAACGTCCTGACTTTC
v_gene: TRBV4-1
abundance: -
d_gene: TRBD1
j_gene: TRBJ2-6

CDR3aa: CANHRVGLAPFSGANVLTF
CDR3nt: TGTGCCAATCATCGGGTGGGACTAGCGCCATTCTCTGGGGCCAACGTCCTGACTTTC
v_gene: TRBV11-3
abundance: few
d_gene: TRBD2
j_gene: TRBJ2-6

CDR3aa: CASSGLAGGRSDTQYF
CDR3nt: TGTGCCAGCAGCGGACTAGCGGGAGGGCGCTCAGATACGCAGTATTTT
v_gene: TRBV6-1
abundance: many
d_gene: TRBD2
j_gene: TRBJ2-3

CDR3aa: CASSLDTAGGNSGANVLTF
CDR3nt: TGTGCCAGCAGCTTGGACACAGCGGGAGGGAACTCTGGGGCCAACGTCCTGACTTTC
v_gene: TRBV5-6
abundance: -
d_gene: TRBD2
j_gene: TRBJ2-6

CDR3aa: CASSSDRGQSNQPQHF
CDR3nt: TGTGCCAGCAGTTCCGACAGGGGACAAAGCAATCAGCCCCAGCATTTT
v_gene: TRBV12-3/TRBV12-4
abundance: few
d_gene: TRBD1
j_gene: TRBJ1-5

CDR3aa: CASSMKQGNSPLHF
CDR3nt: TGCGCCAGCAGCATGAAACAGGGAAATTCACCCCTCCACTTT
v_gene: TRBV5-1
abundance: few
d_gene: -
j_gene: TRBJ1-6

CDR3aa: CSAGSGQPTRGYTF
CDR3nt: TGCAGTGCCGGGAGCGGACAGCCCACAAGGGGCTACACCTTC
v_gene: TRBV20-1
abundance: -
d_gene: -
j_gene: TRBJ1-2

CDR3aa: CASSTVRAGIEFGYEANVLTF
CDR3nt: TGTGCCAGCAGTACCGTCCGGGCAGGGATTGAATTTGGTTACGAGGCCAACGTCCTGACTTTC
v_gene: TRBV12-3/TRBV12-4
abundance: many
d_gene: -
j_gene: TRBJ2-6

CDR3aa: CAWEQDYGYTF
CDR3nt: TGTGCCTGGGAACAGGACTATGGCTACACCTTC
v_gene: TRBV30
abundance: many
d_gene: -
j_gene: TRBJ1-2

CDR3aa: CSAQRTRGRTEAFF
CDR3nt: TGCAGTGCCCAAAGAACCCGGGGGCGCACTGAAGCTTTCTTT
v_gene: TRBV20-1
abundance: -
d_gene: -
j_gene: TRBJ1-1

CDR3aa: CASSTGGANYGYTF
CDR3nt: TGTGCCAGCAGTACTGGAGGGGCTAACTATGGCTACACCTTC
v_gene: TRBV7-3
abundance: -
d_gene: -
j_gene: TRBJ1-2

CDR3aa: CASSSGGGGDTQYF
CDR3nt: TGTGCCAGCTCTAGCGGGGGGGGGGGGGATACGCAGTATTTT
v_gene: TRBV12-3/TRBV12-4
abundance: -
d_gene: TRBD2
j_gene: TRBJ2-3

CDR3aa: CASSSSRAHTQYF
CDR3nt: TGTGCCAGCAGTTCCAGTCGGGCACATACGCAGTATTTT
v_gene: TRBV12-3/TRBV12-4
abundance: many
d_gene: -
j_gene: TRBJ2-3

CDR3aa: CASSLWDGKYLNTGELFF
CDR3nt: TGTGCCAGCAGTTTATGGGACGGCAAGTATTTGAACACCGGGGAGCTGTTTTTT
v_gene: TRBV12-3/TRBV12-4
abundance: many
d_gene: -
j_gene: TRBJ2-2

CDR3aa: CASSLSELADQETQYF
CDR3nt: TGTGCTAGCAGCTTATCAGAGCTGGCAGACCAAGAGACCCAGTACTTC
v_gene: TRBV7-7
abundance: few
d_gene: -
j_gene: TRBJ2-5

CDR3aa: CASSANGDTQYF
CDR3nt: TGTGCCAGCAGCGCAAACGGGGATACGCAGTATTTT
v_gene: TRBV12-3/TRBV12-4
abundance: many
d_gene: -
j_gene: TRBJ2-3

CDR3aa: CASLDNRGPLQETQYF
CDR3nt: TGTGCCAGCTTGGATAACAGGGGGCCCCTTCAAGAGACCCAGTACTTC
v_gene: TRBV18
abundance: -
d_gene: TRBD1
j_gene: TRBJ2-5

CDR3aa: CACSQEQMGGMIQFF
CDR3nt: TGCGCCTGCAGCCAAGAGCAGATGGGCGGGATGATCCAGTTCTTC
v_gene: TRBV4-3
abundance: -
d_gene: -
j_gene: TRBJ2-1

CDR3aa: CARRPSSGNTIYF
CDR3nt: TGTGCCAGACGACCGAGCTCTGGAAACACCATATATTTT
v_gene: TRBV2
abundance: many
d_gene: -
j_gene: TRBJ1-3

CDR3aa: CSVGTGGIAEAFF
CDR3nt: TGCAGCGTTGGGACAGGGGGAATCGCTGAAGCTTTCTTT
v_gene: TRBV29-1
abundance: many
d_gene: TRBD1
j_gene: TRBJ1-1

CDR3aa: CSARDLYGDEKLFF
CDR3nt: TGCAGTGCTAGAGATCTCTATGGGGATGAAAAACTGTTTTTT
v_gene: TRBV20-1
abundance: many
d_gene: -
j_gene: TRBJ1-4

CDR3aa: CASSQDMTPGEQYF
CDR3nt: TGTGCCAGCAGCCAAGATATGACACCGGGTGAGCAGTACTTC
v_gene: TRBV3-1
abundance: -
d_gene: -
j_gene: TRBJ2-7

CDR3aa: CASSFPRTGGQFF
CDR3nt: TGTGCCAGCAGTTTTCCCCGGACAGGCGGGCAGTTCTTC
v_gene: TRBV12-3/TRBV12-4
abundance: many
d_gene: TRBD1
j_gene: TRBJ2-1

CDR3aa: CAWSPGMNTEAFF
CDR3nt: TGTGCCTGGAGTCCAGGGATGAACACTGAAGCTTTCTTT
v_gene: TRBV30
abundance: many
d_gene: -
j_gene: TRBJ1-1

CDR3aa: CSVGGSGETQYF
CDR3nt: TGCAGCGTTGGCGGGTCGGGGGAGACCCAGTACTTC
v_gene: TRBV29-1
abundance: many
d_gene: -
j_gene: TRBJ2-5

CDR3aa: CAVGYNEQFF
CDR3nt: TGTGCAGTTGGGTACAATGAGCAGTTCTTC
v_gene: TRBV28
abundance: -
d_gene: -
j_gene: TRBJ2-1

CDR3aa: CASSLERTGGEKLFF
CDR3nt: TGTGCCAGCAGCTTAGAGCGGACAGGGGGGGAAAAACTGTTTTTT
v_gene: TRBV7-9
abundance: -
d_gene: TRBD1
j_gene: TRBJ1-4

CDR3aa: CSARDFAINGQRVQQYF
CDR3nt: TGCAGTGCTAGAGACTTCGCTATCAATGGGCAGCGGGTCCAGCAGTACTTC
v_gene: TRBV20-1
abundance: many
d_gene: -
j_gene: TRBJ2-7

CDR3aa: CASSQAQGLSYEQYF
CDR3nt: TGCGCCAGCAGCCAAGCCCAGGGACTCTCCTACGAGCAGTACTTC
v_gene: TRBV4-1
abundance: -
d_gene: -
j_gene: TRBJ2-7

CDR3aa: CASSDGGRASVEQFF
CDR3nt: TGTGCCAGCAGTGACGGCGGGAGGGCCTCGGTTGAGCAGTTCTTC
v_gene: TRBV2
abundance: many
d_gene: TRBD2
j_gene: TRBJ2-1

CDR3aa: CATSRGDSAVSNQPQHF
CDR3nt: TGTGCCACCAGCAGAGGGGATTCGGCAGTTAGCAATCAGCCCCAGCATTTT
v_gene: TRBV15
abundance: many
d_gene: -
j_gene: TRBJ1-5